A selection of T cell receptor beta chains follows, all from one sample in a study of T-cell memory formation after mild COVID-19. TCRdb itself ran the 5' RACE reads through MiXCR, one entry per CDR3 protein. Altogether nearly 200,000 distinct CDR3 sequences are present, 15% to 20% being singletons, with the ten largest covering roughly 2.6%. Sequencing was done on a sample of PBMCs or a T cell subset sorted from them (not recorded which). The receptors originated from an adult woman who had mild COVID-19 (a few samples of this study predate the infection). Cell type and time point are not known. CDR3s include the opening cysteine and the closing phenylalanine or tryptophan. Fields, in order: D gene, J gene, V gene, clone size, CDR3 DNA, CDR3 protein. D genes are given only for firm matches. Expanded clones get a size class; other rows say once, few or many, or leave the size out.

d_call: -; j_call: TRBJ1-1; v_call: TRBV12-3/TRBV12-4; clone_size: -; cdr3_nt: TGTGCCAGCAGTTTAGTGATCGGAGTTAACACTGAAGCTTTCTTT; cdr3_aa: CASSLVIGVNTEAFF
d_call: -; j_call: TRBJ1-1; v_call: TRBV6-6; clone_size: few; cdr3_nt: TGTGCCAGCAGCCCGAGGGATAACACTGAAGCTTTCTTT; cdr3_aa: CASSPRDNTEAFF
d_call: TRBD2; j_call: TRBJ2-1; v_call: TRBV4-1; clone_size: -; cdr3_nt: TGCGCCAGCAGCCGAACTAGCGGGAGGGCCGGTGAGCAGTTCTTC; cdr3_aa: CASSRTSGRAGEQFF
d_call: TRBD2; j_call: TRBJ2-3; v_call: TRBV13; clone_size: -; cdr3_nt: TGTGCCAGCAGCTATCTAGCGGGGAGGGATACGCAGTATTTT; cdr3_aa: CASSYLAGRDTQYF
d_call: -; j_call: TRBJ2-5; v_call: TRBV24-1; clone_size: -; cdr3_nt: TGTGCCACCAGTGACCGCCCTAAAGAGACCCAGTACTTC; cdr3_aa: CATSDRPKETQYF
d_call: -; j_call: TRBJ2-2; v_call: TRBV20-1; clone_size: many; cdr3_nt: TGCAGTGCTAGGAGGGAGGGGGCGACCACCGGGGAGCTGTTTTTT; cdr3_aa: CSARREGATTGELFF
d_call: -; j_call: TRBJ1-1; v_call: TRBV5-1; clone_size: -; cdr3_nt: TGCGCCAGCAGCCCCCGGAGAGGCAGCACTGAAGCTTTCTTT; cdr3_aa: CASSPRRGSTEAFF
d_call: -; j_call: TRBJ2-5; v_call: TRBV7-8; clone_size: -; cdr3_nt: TGTGCCAGCAGACCAAACCCCGGGAAACAAGAGACCCAGTACTTC; cdr3_aa: CASRPNPGKQETQYF
d_call: TRBD1; j_call: TRBJ2-4; v_call: TRBV20-1; clone_size: -; cdr3_nt: TGCAGTGCCGCGACAGGGAACATTCAGTACTTC; cdr3_aa: CSAATGNIQYF
d_call: -; j_call: TRBJ1-1; v_call: TRBV12-3/TRBV12-4; clone_size: -; cdr3_nt: TGTGCCAGCAGTCCCCCAGGGGAGACTAAAGCTTTCTTT; cdr3_aa: CASSPPGETKAFF
d_call: TRBD1; j_call: TRBJ2-7; v_call: TRBV3-1; clone_size: -; cdr3_nt: TGTGCCAGCGGGGGGACAGGGAAACGGTCTTTTGGCTACGAGCAGTACTTC; cdr3_aa: CASGGTGKRSFGYEQYF
d_call: -; j_call: TRBJ1-2; v_call: TRBV7-3; clone_size: -; cdr3_nt: TGTGCCAGCAGCTTAACGGGAACAGGCCCTAATGACTATGGCTACACCTTC; cdr3_aa: CASSLTGTGPNDYGYTF
d_call: TRBD2; j_call: TRBJ2-7; v_call: TRBV12-3/TRBV12-4; clone_size: few; cdr3_nt: TGTGCCAGCCGCAGGAGCGGGAGGACCTACGAGCAGTACTTC; cdr3_aa: CASRRSGRTYEQYF
d_call: -; j_call: TRBJ2-7; v_call: TRBV15; clone_size: -; cdr3_nt: TGTGCCACCAGCTTAGACATCCTGACCTACGAGCAGTACTTC; cdr3_aa: CATSLDILTYEQYF
d_call: -; j_call: TRBJ1-1; v_call: TRBV29-1; clone_size: -; cdr3_nt: TGCAGCGTCGCCGACTCTGAAGCTTTCTTT; cdr3_aa: CSVADSEAFF
d_call: TRBD2; j_call: TRBJ2-7; v_call: TRBV20-1; clone_size: -; cdr3_nt: TGCAGTGCTAGAGGACTAGCGAGCGAGCAGTACTTC; cdr3_aa: CSARGLASEQYF
d_call: TRBD1; j_call: TRBJ2-7; v_call: TRBV7-9; clone_size: -; cdr3_nt: TGTGCCAGCAGCTTCGGGACAGCCGGATCCACCTACGAGCAGTACTTC; cdr3_aa: CASSFGTAGSTYEQYF
d_call: TRBD1; j_call: TRBJ1-2; v_call: TRBV3-1; clone_size: -; cdr3_nt: TGTGCCAGCAGCCAACGATACTCGACAGGGCAAGGCTACACCTTC; cdr3_aa: CASSQRYSTGQGYTF
d_call: TRBD2; j_call: TRBJ2-6; v_call: TRBV20-1; clone_size: -; cdr3_nt: TGCAGTGCCGTGGGAGGGAATAGACCTGGGGCCAACGTCCTGACTTTC; cdr3_aa: CSAVGGNRPGANVLTF
d_call: -; j_call: TRBJ2-7; v_call: TRBV5-6; clone_size: -; cdr3_nt: TGTGCCAGCAGCATCGGCCAGGGGCAGTACTTC; cdr3_aa: CASSIGQGQYF
d_call: -; j_call: TRBJ2-4; v_call: TRBV7-2; clone_size: -; cdr3_nt: TGTGCCAGCAGCCACCGACATGAGAACATTCAGTACTTC; cdr3_aa: CASSHRHENIQYF
d_call: -; j_call: TRBJ2-3; v_call: TRBV7-6; clone_size: few; cdr3_nt: TGTGCCAGCAGCTTAATGTATTCTAGCACAGATACGCAGTATTTT; cdr3_aa: CASSLMYSSTDTQYF
d_call: -; j_call: TRBJ1-1; v_call: TRBV12-3/TRBV12-4; clone_size: -; cdr3_nt: TGTGCCAGCAGTTCAAGACCACTGAACACTGAAGCTTTCTTT; cdr3_aa: CASSSRPLNTEAFF
d_call: -; j_call: TRBJ2-3; v_call: TRBV12-3/TRBV12-4; clone_size: few; cdr3_nt: TGTGCCAGCAGCCGTATTAGCGGAAGCACAGATACGCAGTATTTT; cdr3_aa: CASSRISGSTDTQYF
d_call: TRBD1; j_call: TRBJ2-2; v_call: TRBV5-1; clone_size: many; cdr3_nt: TGCGCCAGCAGCTTGTCCAGGGGGCCGAACACCGGGGAGCTGTTTTTT; cdr3_aa: CASSLSRGPNTGELFF
d_call: TRBD1; j_call: TRBJ2-1; v_call: TRBV5-1; clone_size: -; cdr3_nt: TGCGCCAGCAGCGCGAGGACAGGACCTAACAATGAGCAGTTCTTC; cdr3_aa: CASSARTGPNNEQFF
d_call: TRBD1; j_call: TRBJ1-1; v_call: TRBV7-2; clone_size: few; cdr3_nt: TGTGCCAGCAGCTTATCGGGACAGGTCCGGTACACTGAAGCTTTCTTT; cdr3_aa: CASSLSGQVRYTEAFF
d_call: TRBD1; j_call: TRBJ1-2; v_call: TRBV7-6; clone_size: -; cdr3_nt: TGTGCCAGCAGCCACGAAACGGAGGACAGGATTGTCTATGGCTACACCTTC; cdr3_aa: CASSHETEDRIVYGYTF